One sample yielded the 32 T cell receptor beta chains listed below, sequenced in a study of follicular helper T cells after annual influenza vaccination. This table comes from immunoSEQ multiplex PCR, and its TCRdb copy is limited to in-frame clones, with some not included. The sample holds some 14,000 clones, about four fifths seen once. As to time point: 2015-2016 season, pre-vaccination. Source: CXCR5- memory CD4+ T cells sorted from blood, taken on the day of influenza vaccination. These receptors originate from an adult who received the influenza vaccine.

The rearrangement links TRBV7-2 to TRBJ2-7; 7 nucleotides match TRBD2. This CDR3 has 13 residues. The germline V gene encodes CDR1 SGHTA and CDR2 FQGNSA. V dropped 8 bases and J dropped 2; count of bases not matched to a gene: 6. CDR3 in amino acids: CASGTGGAYEQYF. The CDR3 nucleotides are TGTGCCAGCGGAACGGGGGGAGCCTACGAGCAGTACTTC.

The chain links TRBV23-1 to TRBJ2-2; possible D gene TRBD1, 5 bases. TRBV23-1 is an ORF, and what it does is uncertain. The CDR3 extends over 17 amino acids. With 7 bases removed from V and 7 bases from J, the gap between germline ends came to 25 bases. CDR3 sequence reads: CASTCTPSGRRGGELFF. Written as DNA, the CDR3 is TGCGCCAGCACCTGTACCCCATCCGGGCGAAGGGGCGGGGAGCTGTTTTTT.

This chain joins TRBV15 and TRBJ1-5; no reliable D call. The germline V gene encodes CDR1 LNHNV and CDR2 YYDKDF (reference sequence). This CDR3 has 15 residues. Trimming removed 5 bases from V and 7 bases from J, with 18 bases in between. The CDR3 region has the DNA TGTGCCACCAGCTCCCTTCGCCTGGGCGGCCAGCCCCAGCATTTT. As protein: CATSSLRLGGQPQHF.

The chain employs TRBV5-1 and TRBJ2-1; D unresolved. Germline lookup yields CDR1 SGHRS and CDR2 YFSETQ. V was pared by 5 bases and J by 0 bases, with 12 bases between. This CDR3 has 15 amino acids. The CDR3 region is CASSPTYSSYNEQFF. Here the CDR3 DNA reads TGCGCCAGCAGTCCCACTTACAGCTCCTACAATGAGCAGTTCTTC. The whole variable domain, filled in from reference TRBV5-1 and TRBJ2-1, reads KAGVTQTPRYLIKTRGQQVTLSCSPISGHRSVSWYQQTPGQGLQFLFEYFSETQRNKGNFPGRFSGRQFSNSRSEMNVSTLELGDSALYLCASSPTYSSYNEQFFGPGTRLTVL.

This sequence joins TRBV6-6 and TRBJ2-7; TRBD2 matches at 7 bases. Germline V gene lookup returns CDR1 MNHNY and CDR2 SVGAGI (reference sequence). V was clipped by 8 bases and J by 1 base; unmatched bases: 5. The CDR3 loop spans 13 amino acids. Here the CDR3 reads CASGTTGSYEQYF. The CDR3 DNA reads as TGTGCCAGCGGGACTACCGGATCCTACGAGCAGTACTTC.

V and J are TRBV7-9 and TRBJ2-3; D ambiguous. Germline values: CDR1 SEHNR, CDR2 FQNEAQ (reference sequence). Trimming took off 5 bases at V and 2 bases at J, with 8 bases between the two ends. The CDR3 is made up of 13 amino acids. The CDR3 DNA is TGTGCCAGCAGCCCCGCCAACACAGATACGCAGTATTTT. Its protein is CASSPANTDTQYF.

The CDR3 sequence: CASTGDSSNSPLHF. The CDR3 DNA is TGTGCCAGCACCGGGGACAGCTCTAATTCACCCCTCCACTTT. This chain connects TRBV2 to TRBJ1-6; TRBD1 matches at 7 bases. Losses at the gene ends were 7 bases for V and 6 bases for J; bases not matched to a gene: 6. Germline values: CDR1 SNHLY, CDR2 FYNNEI. CDR3 length: 14 residues.

The rearrangement links TRBV5-6 to TRBJ2-7, with 7 bases that match TRBD1. There are 13 residues in the CDR3. Per the germline V gene, CDR1 is SGHDT and CDR2 is YYEEEE. The ends lost 6 bases at V and 0 bases at J; junction bases unmatched: 3. In nucleotides, the CDR3 is TGTGCCAGCACGACAGGGAGCTCCTACGAGCAGTACTTC. Translated: CASTTGSSYEQYF.

V gene TRBV5-4 combines with J gene TRBJ1-1; D may be TRBD1 (5 bases). Germline V gene data show CDR1 as SGHNT and CDR2 as YYREEE (reference sequence). Trimming pared 4 bases from V and 6 bases from J, leaving 13 bases between. The length of the CDR3 is 13 residues. The CDR3 protein is CASSGGNRPEAFF. The CDR3 DNA reads TGTGCCAGCAGCGGGGGGAACAGGCCTGAAGCTTTCTTT.

The V call is TRBV9, the J call TRBJ2-1; D ambiguous. This CDR3 comprises 15 residues. Looked up from germline, CDR1 is SGDLS and CDR2 is YYNGEE. V was shortened by 0 bases and J by 1 base, with 8 bases between the two germline ends. The CDR3 is CASSVGFRSYNEQFF. In DNA form, the CDR3 reads TGTGCCAGCAGCGTAGGGTTTAGGTCCTACAATGAGCAGTTCTTC. The full variable domain, completed using reference TRBV9 and TRBJ2-1, is DSGVTQTPKHLITATGQRVTLRCSPRSGDLSVYWYQQSLDQGLQFLIQYYNGEERAKGNILERFSAQQFPDLHSELNLSSLELGDSALYFCASSVGFRSYNEQFFGPGTRLTVL.

The V gene is TRBV2, the J gene TRBJ2-3; D remains ambiguous. CDR3 length equals 14 residues. Germline V gene sequence: CDR1 SNHLY, CDR2 FYNNEI. The ends were cut back, 5 bases at V and 6 bases at J, with 15 bases in the middle. CDR3 in amino acids: CASSPRTMGDTQYF. CDR3 bases: TGTGCCAGCAGTCCACGAACAATGGGGGATACGCAGTATTTT. The full variable domain, in which reference TRBV2 and TRBJ2-3 provide the parts outside the CDR3, is EPEVTQTPSHQVTQMGQEVILRCVPISNHLYFYWYRQILGQKVEFLVSFYNNEISEKSEIFDDQFSVERPDGSNFTLKIRSTKLEDSAMYFCASSPRTMGDTQYFGPGTRLTVL.

V usage is TRBV7-9 and J usage is TRBJ1-4, with TRBD1 matching over 8 bases. The germline V gene has CDR1 SEHNR and CDR2 FQNEAQ (reference sequence). The CDR3 spans 15 residues. Trimming at V came to 5 bases and at J to 6 bases, leaving 8 bases not matched to a gene. CDR3 bases: TGTGCCAGCAGCCATCGGACAGGGAGAGATGAAAAACTGTTTTTT. This codes for CASSHRTGRDEKLFF. The full variable domain, with the rest looked up from reference TRBV7-9 and TRBJ1-4, is DTGVSQNPRHKITKRGQNVTFRCDPISEHNRLYWYRQTLGQGPEFLTYFQNEAQLEKSRLLSDRFSAERPKGSFSTLEIQRTEQGDSAMYLCASSHRTGRDEKLFFGSGTQLSVL.

This sequence joins TRBV12-5 and TRBJ2-2, with D perhaps TRBD1 (6 bases). The CDR3 sequence is 18 residues long. V lost 0 bases and J lost 5, with 19 bases in between. CDR1 is LGHNT, CDR2 FRNRAP, per germline. CDR3 protein: CASGLVLGTTRPTGELFF. CDR3 coding DNA: TGTGCTAGTGGTTTGGTGTTAGGGACAACCCGTCCTACCGGGGAGCTGTTTTTT.

CDR3 bases: TGTGCCAGCAGTGAGCGATCTAGTATACAGGGGGTTTCACGACCCCAGCATTTT. Translated, it gives CASSERSSIQGVSRPQHF. The chain combines TRBV6-1 with TRBJ1-5; 8 nucleotides agree with TRBD1. CDR3 length: 18 residues. Germline V gene sequence: CDR1 MNHNS, CDR2 SASEGT. The junction had 20 bases not matched to a gene; V was cut back by 3 bases and J by 10 bases.

Written as DNA, the CDR3 is TGTGCCAGCAGTGGTATGATAGGGAGCTATGGCTACACCTTC. Protein product: CASSGMIGSYGYTF. This chain uses TRBV6-1 with TRBJ1-2; no firm D call. CDR3 length equals 14 residues. Trimming left V 4 bases short and J 4 bases short, with 13 bases between. The V gene's germline CDR1 is MNHNS and CDR2 SASEGT.

This chain uses TRBV30 with TRBJ1-1; D remains ambiguous. The germline CDR1 and CDR2 sequences are GTSNPN and SVGIG (reference sequence). The CDR3 runs to 12 residues. V was clipped by 5 bases and J by 1 base, with 8 bases between them. CDR3 in DNA: TGTGCCTGGGGGCATCAGAACACTGAAGCTTTCTTT. This codes for CAWGHQNTEAFF.

This clone was seen once. The J gene is TRBJ1-2, the V gene TRBV16; a weak D match, TRBD1 (5 bases). This CDR3 is built from 14 residues. V lost 4 bases to trimming and J lost 3 bases, with 12 bases between them. The germline CDR1 and CDR2 sequences are KGHSY and FQNENV. CDR3 sequence reads: CASSLPGRDYGYTF. DNA for the CDR3: TGTGCCAGCAGCCTCCCTGGCAGGGACTATGGCTACACCTTC.

This clone has just a few counts. V is TRBV19 and J is TRBJ2-3; unclear D gene. From germline, CDR1 is LNHDA and CDR2 SQIVND (reference sequence). The ends were cut back, 5 bases at V and 1 base at J, with 10 bases in the middle. This CDR3 is built from 14 residues. The CDR3: CASSPTSGTDTQYF. CDR3 nucleotide sequence: TGTGCCAGTAGTCCCACCAGTGGCACAGATACGCAGTATTTT.

The V and J genes are TRBV12-5 and TRBJ2-3; D perhaps matches TRBD2 (5 bases). Germline CDR1 is LGHNT and CDR2 is FRNRAP. The CDR3 length is 8 residues. CDR3 sequence (DNA): TGTCCGGGGGATACGCAGTATTTT. Amino acid sequence: CPGDTQYF.

This clone has more than one count but fewer than ten. The rearrangement joins TRBV7-2 to TRBJ2-3; 7 bases are shared with TRBD2. This CDR3 spans 15 amino acids. The germline CDR1 and CDR2 sequences are SGHTA and FQGNSA. Trimming cost V 5 bases and J 1 base; bases outside gene matches: 6. The CDR3 sequence: CASSRGVGGTDTQYF. CDR3 in DNA: TGTGCCAGCAGCCGGGGGGTCGGCGGCACAGATACGCAGTATTTT.

The chain has TRBV30 and TRBJ1-5; D is uncertain. Trimming removed 3 bases at V and 2 bases at J, with 11 bases between. The CDR3 totals 14 residues. CDR1 is GTSNPN and CDR2 is SVGIG in the germline V gene (reference sequence). CDR3 in amino acids: CAWRATGGNQPQHF. The CDR3 DNA reads TGTGCCTGGAGGGCCACCGGGGGCAATCAGCCCCAGCATTTT.

The chain couples TRBV21-1 to TRBJ2-7; TRBD2 was called by the table and not checked on the DNA. TRBV21-1 is shown as a pseudogene. This CDR3 region has 18 residues. The CDR3 loop reads CASSKVPASGDLIHEQYF. In nucleotides, the CDR3 is TGTGCCAGCAGCAAAGTACCTGCCTCGGGGGATCTAATCCACGAGCAGTACTTC.

This rearrangement joins TRBV19 to TRBJ1-6; D might be TRBD1 (6 bases). This CDR3 has 16 amino acids. The V end lost 1 base, the J end lost 8 bases, and 15 bases lay between the germline ends. Germline V lookup: CDR1 LNHDA, CDR2 SQIVND (reference sequence). The chain's CDR3 is CASSIVLAEGDSPLHF. Here the CDR3 DNA reads TGTGCCAGTAGTATAGTGCTTGCAGAGGGGGATTCACCCCTCCACTTT.

This chain connects TRBV7-2 to TRBJ2-7, with 8 bases lining up with TRBD2. This CDR3 spans 15 amino acids. V gave up 2 bases and J gave up 2 bases; unmatched junction bases: 5. In germline, CDR1 is SGHTA, CDR2 FQGNSA. CDR3 DNA sequence: TGTGCCAGCAGCTTACAAGCGGGGGCCACCTACGAGCAGTACTTC. Encoded protein: CASSLQAGATYEQYF.

The gene calls are TRBV2 and TRBJ2-3, with D unresolved. Germline V gives CDR1 SNHLY, CDR2 FYNNEI. CDR3 length equals 13 residues. Trimming removed 7 bases from V and 0 bases from J, with 8 bases in between. DNA of the CDR3: TGTGCCAGCAAGGGTGCTAGCACAGATACGCAGTATTTT. It translates to CASKGASTDTQYF.

J is TRBJ2-3 and V is TRBV5-6; TRBD1 might be the D (6 bases). The CDR3 is made up of 15 amino acids. V was trimmed by 0 bases and J by 5 bases, leaving 13 bases between them. Germline-derived CDR1 and CDR2 are SGHDT and YYEEEE. CDR3 region: CASSLGGPFQDTQYF. The CDR3 nucleotides read TGTGCCAGCAGCTTGGGGGGGCCTTTTCAAGATACGCAGTATTTT.

The chain links TRBV6-1 to TRBJ1-3; D not certain. The CDR3 is 14 residues long. Per germline, CDR1 MNHNS and CDR2 SASEGT. The V end lost 6 bases, the J end lost 5 bases, and 14 bases lay between the germline ends. CDR3: CASSGIPTRNTIYF. The CDR3 DNA reads TGTGCCAGCAGCGGTATTCCCACTCGAAACACCATATATTTT.

The rearrangement links TRBV7-2 to TRBJ2-7; perhaps D is TRBD1 or TRBD2 (5 bases each). The CDR3 covers 13 residues. The ends were cut back, 6 bases at V and 4 bases at J, with 13 bases in the middle. From germline, CDR1 is SGHTA and CDR2 FQGNSA. CDR3 sequence (DNA): TGTGCCAGCAGGGCCGGGACCCAGTACGAGCAGTACTTC. Translated: CASRAGTQYEQYF.

This chain uses TRBV28 with TRBJ2-3, with D hard to call. The CDR3 has 12 amino acids. Trimming shortened V by 5 bases and J by 6 bases, and 9 bases separated the two germline ends. The germline V gene has CDR1 MDHEN and CDR2 SYDVKM. The chain's CDR3 is CASSPWADTQYF. In DNA form, the CDR3 reads TGTGCCAGCAGTCCCTGGGCGGATACGCAGTATTTT.

This clone was counted once. This chain links TRBV28 with TRBJ1-3; D uncertain. This CDR3 has 13 residues. Germline V gives CDR1 MDHEN, CDR2 SYDVKM. V lost 6 bases to trimming and J lost 0 bases, with 6 bases between them. This CDR3 is CASSLISGNTIYF. CDR3 in DNA: TGTGCCAGCAGCTTAATCTCTGGAAACACCATATATTTT.

CDR3 sequence: CASSVGTGYNEQFF. Here the CDR3 DNA reads TGTGCCAGCAGTGTCGGGACAGGGTACAATGAGCAGTTCTTC. The chain has TRBV2 and TRBJ2-1; 9 positions agree with TRBD1. Per the germline V gene, CDR1 is SNHLY and CDR2 is FYNNEI. The CDR3 is 14 amino acids. V shed 4 bases and J 4 bases; nucleotides not matched to a gene: 2.

The rearrangement links TRBV4-1 to TRBJ2-1, with 8 bases fitting TRBD2. Per germline, CDR1 MGHRA and CDR2 YSYEKL. The CDR3 totals 15 residues. J was trimmed by 3 bases and V by 3 bases; bases with no gene match: 4. The CDR3 bases are TGCGCCAGCAGCCATCTGGGACTAGGCTACAATGAGCAGTTCTTC. It specifies CASSHLGLGYNEQFF.